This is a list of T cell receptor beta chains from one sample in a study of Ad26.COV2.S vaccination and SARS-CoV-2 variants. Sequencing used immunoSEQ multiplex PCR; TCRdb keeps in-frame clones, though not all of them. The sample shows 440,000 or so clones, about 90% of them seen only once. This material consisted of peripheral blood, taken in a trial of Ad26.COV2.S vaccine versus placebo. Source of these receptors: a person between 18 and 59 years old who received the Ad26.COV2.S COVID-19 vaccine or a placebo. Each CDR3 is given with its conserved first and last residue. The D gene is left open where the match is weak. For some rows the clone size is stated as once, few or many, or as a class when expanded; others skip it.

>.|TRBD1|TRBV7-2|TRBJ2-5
CASSLGGDSQETQYF
TGTGCCAGCAGCTTAGGAGGGGACAGCCAAGAGACCCAGTACTTC
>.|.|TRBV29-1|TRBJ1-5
CSVGGRGSNQPQHF
TGCAGCGTTGGGGGGCGGGGGAGCAATCAGCCCCAGCATTTT
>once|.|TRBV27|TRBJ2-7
CASSSGSSYEQYF
TGTGCCAGCAGTTCGGGCAGCTCCTACGAGCAGTACTTC
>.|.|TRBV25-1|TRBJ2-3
CASTHHRMGQGEDTQYF
TGTGCCAGCACTCATCATCGGATGGGGCAGGGTGAAGATACGCAGTATTTT
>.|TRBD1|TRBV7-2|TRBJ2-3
CASSLGQVTDTQYF
TGTGCCAGCAGCCTGGGACAGGTCACAGATACGCAGTATTTT
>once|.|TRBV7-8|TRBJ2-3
CASSPVGESTDTQYF
TGTGCCAGCAGCCCGGTGGGGGAAAGCACAGATACGCAGTATTTT
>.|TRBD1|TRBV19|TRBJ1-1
CASSSGQGKTEAFF
TGTGCCAGTAGTTCCGGACAGGGAAAAACTGAAGCTTTCTTT
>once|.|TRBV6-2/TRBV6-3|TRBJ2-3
CASSYLGGTTDTQYF
TGTGCCAGCAGTTATCTGGGGGGAACCACAGATACGCAGTATTTT
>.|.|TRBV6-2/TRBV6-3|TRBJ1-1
CASSYTSPNTEAFF
TGTGCCAGCAGTTACACGAGTCCGAACACTGAAGCTTTCTTT
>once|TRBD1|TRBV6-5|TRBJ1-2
CASSLTGNYGYTF
TGTGCCAGCAGTTTGACAGGGAACTATGGCTACACCTTC
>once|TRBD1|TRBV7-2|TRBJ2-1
CASSLGGTAFSEQFF
TGTGCCAGCAGCTTAGGAGGGACAGCTTTCAGTGAGCAGTTCTTC
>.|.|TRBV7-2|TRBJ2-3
CASSYSGAPDTQYF
TGTGCCAGCAGCTACTCCGGGGCACCAGATACGCAGTATTTT
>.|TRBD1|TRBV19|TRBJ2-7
CASSIGQGQASYEQYF
TGTGCCAGTAGTATAGGGCAAGGACAGGCCTCCTACGAGCAGTACTTC
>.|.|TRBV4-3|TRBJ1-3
CASSLQQTGGNTIYF
TGCGCCAGCAGCCTCCAGCAGACAGGTGGAAACACCATATATTTT
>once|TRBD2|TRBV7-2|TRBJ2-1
CASSPPLAGVNEQFF
TGTGCCAGCAGCCCGCCTCTAGCGGGGGTCAATGAGCAGTTCTTC
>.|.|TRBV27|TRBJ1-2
CASSLKGRWGGYGYTF
TGTGCCAGCAGTTTAAAAGGACGGTGGGGTGGCTATGGCTACACCTTC
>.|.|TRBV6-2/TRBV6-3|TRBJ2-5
CASSYTMGRETQYF
TGTGCCAGCAGTTACACCATGGGACGGGAGACCCAGTACTTC
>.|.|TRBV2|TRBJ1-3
CASSERRGGNTIYF
TGTGCCAGCAGTGAACGGAGGGGCGGAAACACCATATATTTT
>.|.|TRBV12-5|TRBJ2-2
CASGLVPSARRNTGELFF
TGTGCTAGTGGTTTGGTACCGTCCGCTAGACGGAACACCGGGGAGCTGTTTTTT
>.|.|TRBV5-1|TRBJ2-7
CASSLDRSSYEQYF
TGCGCCAGCAGCTTGGACAGAAGCTCCTACGAGCAGTACTTC
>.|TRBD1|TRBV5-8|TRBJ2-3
CASTGQGTDTQYF
TGTGCCAGCACCGGACAGGGGACAGATACGCAGTATTTT
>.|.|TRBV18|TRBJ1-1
CASSLGRTNTEAFF
TGTGCCAGCTCACTGGGACGGACTAACACTGAAGCTTTCTTT
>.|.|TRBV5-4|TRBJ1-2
CASLPSSGVGYGYTF
TGTGCCAGCCTCCCCTCCTCCGGGGTTGGCTATGGCTACACCTTC
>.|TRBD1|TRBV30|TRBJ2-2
CAWSMTGFDTGELFF
TGTGCCTGGAGTATGACAGGGTTCGACACCGGGGAGCTGTTTTTT
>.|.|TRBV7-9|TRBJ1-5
CASGPGLGSNQPQHF
TGTGCCAGCGGGCCAGGGTTGGGAAGCAATCAGCCCCAGCATTTT
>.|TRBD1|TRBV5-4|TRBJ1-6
CASSTGQGFRGSYNSPLHF
TGTGCCAGCAGCACGGGACAGGGGTTTCGGGGCTCCTATAATTCACCCCTCCACTTT
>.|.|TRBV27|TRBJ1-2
CASRGTGRIYGYTF
TGTGCCAGCAGAGGCACGGGACGGATCTATGGCTACACCTTC
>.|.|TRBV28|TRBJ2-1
CASSFGGRDEQFF
TGTGCCAGCAGTTTTGGGGGCAGGGATGAGCAGTTCTTC
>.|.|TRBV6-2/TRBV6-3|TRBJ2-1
CASSSLKGLRNEQFF
TGTGCCAGCAGTTCCTTAAAGGGACTTAGAAATGAGCAGTTCTTC
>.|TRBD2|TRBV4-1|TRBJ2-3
CASSQDWTRGITDTQYF
TGCGCCAGCAGCCAAGACTGGACTAGAGGCATCACAGATACGCAGTATTTT
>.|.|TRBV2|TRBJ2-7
CASTVSAYEQYF
TGTGCCAGCACGGTCTCCGCCTACGAGCAGTACTTC
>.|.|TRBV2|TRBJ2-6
CASSESSGANVLTF
TGTGCCAGCAGTGAAAGCTCTGGGGCCAACGTCCTGACTTTC
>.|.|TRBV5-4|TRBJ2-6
CASSLRTAGANVLTF
TGTGCCAGCAGCTTGAGGACGGCTGGGGCCAACGTCCTGACTTTC
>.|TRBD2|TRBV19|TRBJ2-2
CASSLGLAGPGELFF
TGTGCCAGTAGTCTCGGACTAGCGGGACCCGGGGAGCTGTTTTTT
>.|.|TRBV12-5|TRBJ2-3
CASGVPQPHADTQYF
TGTGCTAGTGGTGTGCCTCAACCCCACGCAGATACGCAGTATTTT
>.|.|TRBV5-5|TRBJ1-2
CASSLFERANYGYTF
TGTGCCAGCAGCTTGTTTGAGCGTGCCAACTATGGCTACACCTTC
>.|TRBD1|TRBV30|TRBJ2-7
CAWSRGGAGGYEQYF
TGTGCCTGGAGCCGAGGGGGCGCGGGTGGTTACGAGCAGTACTTC
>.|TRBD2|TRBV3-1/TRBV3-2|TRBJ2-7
CASSHPGGPHEQYF
TGTGCCAGCAGCCACCCGGGGGGGCCCCACGAGCAGTACTTC
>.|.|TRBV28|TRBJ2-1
CAGGGRATVYNEQFF
TGTGCCGGGGGGGGCAGGGCGACCGTCTACAATGAGCAGTTCTTC
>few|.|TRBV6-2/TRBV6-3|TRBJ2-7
CASSYSRVLLYEQYF
TGTGCCAGCAGTTACTCCAGGGTACTCCTCTACGAGCAGTACTTC
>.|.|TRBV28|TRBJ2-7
CASSSDRVSYEQYF
TGTGCCAGCAGTTCGGACAGAGTCTCCTACGAGCAGTACTTC
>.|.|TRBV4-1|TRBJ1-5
CASSQEGGYQPQHF
TGCGCCAGCAGCCAAGAAGGAGGGTACCAGCCCCAGCATTTT
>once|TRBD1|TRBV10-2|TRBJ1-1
CASSESTGTEAFF
TGCGCCAGCAGTGAGTCGACAGGGACTGAAGCTTTCTTT
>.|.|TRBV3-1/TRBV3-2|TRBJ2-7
CASSQTSYEQYF
TGTGCCAGCAGCCAGACGTCCTACGAGCAGTACTTC
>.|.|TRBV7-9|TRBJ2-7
CASSERGSQYF
TGTGCCAGCAGCGAACGGGGATCGCAGTACTTC
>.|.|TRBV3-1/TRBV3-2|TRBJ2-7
CASSQEGGHLYEQYF
TGTGCCAGCAGCCAAGAAGGCGGACACCTATACGAGCAGTACTTC
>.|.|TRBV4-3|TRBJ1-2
CASSQGEGAGYGYTF
TGCGCCAGCAGCCAAGGGGAAGGGGCTGGCTATGGCTACACCTTC
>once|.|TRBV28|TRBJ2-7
CASSSRDNYEQYF
TGTGCCAGCAGTTCACGGGATAACTACGAGCAGTACTTC
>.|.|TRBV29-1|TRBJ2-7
CSVLGSQMGLYEQYF
TGCAGCGTTTTAGGTAGCCAGATGGGCCTCTACGAGCAGTACTTC
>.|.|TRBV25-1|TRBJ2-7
CANLWGASYEQYF
TGTGCCAACCTATGGGGGGCTTCCTACGAGCAGTACTTC
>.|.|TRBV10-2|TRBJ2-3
CASSEVANTDTQYF
TGCGCCAGCAGTGAGGTGGCTAACACAGATACGCAGTATTTT
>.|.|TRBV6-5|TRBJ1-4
CASSYSAGQPEKLFF
TGTGCCAGCAGTTACTCGGCAGGGCAACCAGAAAAACTGTTTTTT
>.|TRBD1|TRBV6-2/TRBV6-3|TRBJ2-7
CASSRGQSYEQYF
TGTGCCAGCAGTAGGGGACAGTCCTACGAGCAGTACTTC